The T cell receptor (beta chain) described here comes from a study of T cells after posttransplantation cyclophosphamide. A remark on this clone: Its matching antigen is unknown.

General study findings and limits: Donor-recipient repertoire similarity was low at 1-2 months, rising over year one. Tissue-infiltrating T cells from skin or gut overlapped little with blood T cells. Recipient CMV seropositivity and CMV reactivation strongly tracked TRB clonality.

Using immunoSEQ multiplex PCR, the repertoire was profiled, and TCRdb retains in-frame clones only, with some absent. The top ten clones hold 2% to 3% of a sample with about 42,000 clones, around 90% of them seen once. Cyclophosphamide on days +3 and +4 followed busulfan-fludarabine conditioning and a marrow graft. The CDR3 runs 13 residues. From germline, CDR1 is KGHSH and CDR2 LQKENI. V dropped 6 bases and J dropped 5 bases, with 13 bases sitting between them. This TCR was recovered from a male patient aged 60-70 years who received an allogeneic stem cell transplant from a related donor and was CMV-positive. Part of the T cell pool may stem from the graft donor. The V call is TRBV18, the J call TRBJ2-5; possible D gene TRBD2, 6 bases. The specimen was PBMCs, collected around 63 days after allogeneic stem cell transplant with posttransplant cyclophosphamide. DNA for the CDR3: TGTGCCAGCTCGGCTAGGGGAGGCGAGACCCAGTACTTC. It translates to CASSARGGETQYF.